One sample yielded the 14 T cell receptor beta chains listed below, sequenced in a study of identical twins. TCRdb passed the 5' RACE reads through MiXCR, listing each CDR3 protein once. The repertoire includes 1.5 million to 2 million distinct CDR3 sequences, 25% to 35% of them detected once, and about 0.27% sits in the top ten. The specimen was cord blood. These receptors were collected from a newborn girl in good health.

The CDR3 sequence is CASSQLSGSPTDTQYF. The CDR3 DNA follows: TGTGCCAGCAGCCAACTAAGCGGATCACCCACAGATACGCAGTATTTT. This chain uses TRBV3-1 with TRBJ2-3, with a tentative D call TRBD2 (5 bases). Trimming took off 2 bases at V and 2 bases at J, with 14 bases between the two ends. The germline CDR1 and CDR2 sequences are LGHDT and YNNKEL (reference sequence). The CDR3 totals 16 residues.

This clonotype has only a few counts. The genes are TRBV10-3 and TRBJ1-6, with TRBD1 as a possible D gene (6 bases). V was clipped by 0 bases and J by 7 bases, with 10 bases between them. Germline V CDR1 and CDR2: ENHRY, SYGVKD. This CDR3 is 15 amino acids long. The CDR3 here is CAISESDRSNSPLHF. In DNA, the CDR3 is TGTGCCATCAGTGAGTCTGACAGGAGCAATTCACCCCTCCACTTT.

Of note for this clonotype: A much bigger clone sits one base away, suggesting this may be a read error. The chain links TRBV29-1 to TRBJ2-5; 9 bases fit TRBD2. Unmatched junction bases numbered 6, after V lost 4 bases and J lost 0 bases. Per germline, CDR1 SQVTM and CDR2 ANQGSEA. The CDR3 consists of 15 residues. This chain's CDR3 is CSVVALAGHQETQYF. In DNA form, the CDR3 reads TGCAGCGTTGTCGCCCTAGCGGGACACCAAGAGACCCAGTACTTC.

This clonotype was found many times. The chain has TRBV29-1 and TRBJ2-3, with TRBD2 matching 7 bases. Germline CDR1 is SQVTM and CDR2 is ANQGSEA. The CDR3 has 16 residues. With V trimmed by 1 base and J by 3 bases, 10 bases remained unmatched. CDR3 DNA sequence: TGCAGCGTTGAAGTAAGGCTAGCGGAGGGAACAGATACGCAGTATTTT. Translation: CSVEVRLAEGTDTQYF.

The chain joins TRBV20-1 to TRBJ2-1; 11 nucleotides align to TRBD2. The J call is in doubt because the DNA end fits TRBJ2-7 better. The germline V gene has CDR1 DFQATT and CDR2 SNEGSKA (reference sequence). The CDR3 length is 15 residues. CDR3 residues: CSASAGLAGYNEQYF. CDR3 nucleotides: TGCAGTGCTAGCGCCGGACTAGCGGGCTACAATGAGCAGTACTTC.

There are a few counts of this clonotype. One junction end disagrees with the germline gene, perhaps due to a read error. This chain connects TRBV7-2 to TRBJ1-4; 8 nucleotides agree with TRBD1. In germline, CDR1 is SGHTA, CDR2 FQGNSA. The CDR3 consists of 14 residues. The CDR3 coding sequence is TGTGCCCGCAGCTTACGGGACAGGAATGAAAAACTGTTTTTT. It yields the protein CARSLRDRNEKLFF.

Points on this clonotype: A clone one base away is much larger, so this may be a read error. V gene TRBV12-3 or TRBV12-4 combines with J gene TRBJ1-2; D unclear. The CDR3 is 13 residues long. V lost 3 bases, J lost 6 bases, and 11 bases lay in between. This chain's CDR3 is CASSFDGKNGYTF. In DNA, the CDR3 is TGTGCCAGCAGTTTCGACGGCAAGAATGGCTACACCTTC.

The chain recombines TRBV5-1 with TRBJ2-3; 9 bases map to TRBD1. The ends lost 1 base at V and 3 bases at J; junction bases unmatched: 6. The CDR3 is 16 amino acids. Germline values: CDR1 SGHRS, CDR2 YFSETQ. Here the CDR3 DNA reads TGCGCCAGCAGCTTGTACAGGGGGCGCGAGACAGATACGCAGTATTTT. Protein sequence: CASSLYRGRETDTQYF.

This clonotype was seen a handful of times. The genes are TRBV20-1 and TRBJ2-4; possibly TRBD1 for D (7 bases). V lost 2 bases to trimming and J lost 2 bases, with 10 bases between them. Per the germline V gene, CDR1 is DFQATT and CDR2 is SNEGSKA (reference sequence). The CDR3 is 14 amino acids. The CDR3 loop is CSARSGGPKNIQYF. The CDR3 nucleotides read TGCAGTGCTAGATCAGGGGGGCCCAAAAACATTCAGTACTTC.

This clonotype was counted many times. CDR3 protein: CASRPTGSYEQYF. In DNA form, the CDR3 reads TGCGCCAGCAGACCAACAGGGTCCTACGAGCAGTACTTC. The chain is built from TRBV4-1 and TRBJ2-7, with D perhaps matching TRBD1 (6 bases). Trimming left V 6 bases short and J 1 base short, with 10 bases between. Germline assignment: CDR1 MGHRA and CDR2 YSYEKL. The length of the CDR3 is 13 residues.

This clonotype was seen repeatedly, ten times or more. The chain recombines TRBV20-1 with TRBJ2-3; 10 bases fit TRBD1. This CDR3 spans 16 amino acids. Germline V gene sequence: CDR1 DFQATT, CDR2 SNEGSKA (reference sequence). V shed 3 bases and J 5 bases; nucleotides not matched to a gene: 11. For the CDR3, the DNA is TGCAGTGCTAGTAAACCGGGACAGGGGAGAGGAGATACGCAGTATTTT. It encodes CSASKPGQGRGDTQYF.

This clonotype was counted a few times. The J gene is TRBJ2-1, the V gene TRBV6-2 or TRBV6-3; D assignment may be TRBD1 or TRBD2 (6 bases each). Germline V gives CDR1 MNHEY, CDR2 SVGEGT. The CDR3 loop spans 12 amino acids. Trimming pared 6 bases from V and 15 bases from J, leaving 18 bases between. The CDR3 spells CASSANGGVRFF. The CDR3 DNA reads as TGTGCCAGCAGCGCCAACGGGGGCGTCAGGTTCTTC.

The rearrangement uses TRBV28 and TRBJ2-5; D is uncertain. V lost 3 bases, J lost 2 bases, and 7 bases lay in between. Germline V gives CDR1 MDHEN, CDR2 SYDVKM. The CDR3 has 13 amino acids. The CDR3 bases are TGTGCCAGCAGTTTCAGTTTTCAAGAGACCCAGTACTTC. This gives the protein CASSFSFQETQYF. Variable domain in full (rest from reference TRBV28 and TRBJ2-5): DVKVTQSSRYLVKRTGEKVFLECVQDMDHENMFWYRQDPGLGLRLIYFSYDVKMKEKGDIPEGYSVSREKKERFSLILESASTNQTSMYLCASSFSFQETQYFGPGTRLLVL.

This clonotype was observed a handful of times. The genes are TRBV6-5 and TRBJ1-5; possibly TRBD1 for D (6 bases). Germline V gene data show CDR1 as MNHEY and CDR2 as SVGAGI. Trimming took 6 bases from V and 4 from J, leaving 13 bases between them. The CDR3 covers 14 residues. CDR3 in amino acids: CASRGPGANQPQHF. The CDR3 DNA reads TGTGCCAGCAGAGGTCCAGGGGCGAATCAGCCCCAGCATTTT.